This TCR beta chain stems from a study of blood T cell repertoires in COVID-19. Study at large: Sites across the United States, Italy and Spain contributed samples from acute and convalescent COVID-19. T cells, B-cell-depleted T cells, or PBMCs supplied cDNA or gDNA.

In the original workflow: Amplified reference gene primers provided the basis for estimating nucleated cell counts. Sequenced by immunoSEQ multiplex PCR; TCRdb stores in-frame clones only, minus some. V and J calls and clone size are those listed in that table; D and trimming were worked out from the DNA. The table lists 270,000 or so clones, around 86% of them singletons. The germline V gene encodes CDR1 MNHNS and CDR2 SASEGT. The junction had 8 bases not matched to a gene; V was cut back by 0 bases and J by 9 bases. The CDR3 covers 15 residues. The chain uses TRBV6-1 and TRBJ2-1, with 7 bases aligning to TRBD2. Sequencing was carried out using peripheral blood. The clonotype originates from a human donor in a cohort sampled during active COVID-19. This chain's CDR3 is CASSEARGGPAEQFF. CDR3 DNA: TGTGCCAGCAGTGAAGCTAGGGGAGGGCCGGCTGAGCAGTTCTTC.